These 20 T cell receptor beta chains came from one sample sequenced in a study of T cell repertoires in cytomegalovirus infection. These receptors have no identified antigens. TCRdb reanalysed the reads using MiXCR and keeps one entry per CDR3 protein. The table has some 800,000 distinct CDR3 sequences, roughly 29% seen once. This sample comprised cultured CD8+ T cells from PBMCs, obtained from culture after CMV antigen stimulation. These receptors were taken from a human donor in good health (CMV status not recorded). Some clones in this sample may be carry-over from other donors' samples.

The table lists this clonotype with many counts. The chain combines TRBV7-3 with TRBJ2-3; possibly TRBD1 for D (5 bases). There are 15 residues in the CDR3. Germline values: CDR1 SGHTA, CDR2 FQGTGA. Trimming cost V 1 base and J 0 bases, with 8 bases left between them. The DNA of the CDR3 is TGTGCCAGCAGCTTAAATGGGGCTAGCACAGATACGCAGTATTTT. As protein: CASSLNGASTDTQYF.

The CDR3 DNA reads TGTGCCAGCAGCCCAGGACAGACCACAGATACGCAGTATTTT. Translated, it gives CASSPGQTTDTQYF. This chain links TRBV5-6 with TRBJ2-3, with D possibly matching TRBD1 (6 bases). The V end was cut by 4 bases, the J end by 2 bases, with 11 bases between. Germline CDR1 is SGHDT and CDR2 is YYEEEE. CDR3 size: 14 residues.

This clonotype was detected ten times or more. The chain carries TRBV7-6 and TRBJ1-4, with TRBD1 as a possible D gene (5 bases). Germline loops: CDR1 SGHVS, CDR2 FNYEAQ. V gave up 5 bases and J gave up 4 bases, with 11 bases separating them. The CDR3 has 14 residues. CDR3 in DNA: TGTGCCAGCAGCCCCCGGGACGGTAATGAAAAACTGTTTTTT. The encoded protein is CASSPRDGNEKLFF. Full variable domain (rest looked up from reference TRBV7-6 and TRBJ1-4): GAGVSQSPRYKVTKRGQDVALRCDPISGHVSLYWYRQALGQGPEFLTYFNYEAQQDKSGLPNDRFSAERPEGSISTLTIQRTEQRDSAMYRCASSPRDGNEKLFFGSGTQLSVL.

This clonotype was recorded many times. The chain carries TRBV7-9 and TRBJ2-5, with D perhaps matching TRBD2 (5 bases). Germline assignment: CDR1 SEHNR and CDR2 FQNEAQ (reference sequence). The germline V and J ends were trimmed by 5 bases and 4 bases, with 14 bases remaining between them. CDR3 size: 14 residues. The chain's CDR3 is CASSANGERETQYF. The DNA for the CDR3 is TGTGCCAGCAGCGCAAATGGGGAGCGAGAGACCCAGTACTTC.

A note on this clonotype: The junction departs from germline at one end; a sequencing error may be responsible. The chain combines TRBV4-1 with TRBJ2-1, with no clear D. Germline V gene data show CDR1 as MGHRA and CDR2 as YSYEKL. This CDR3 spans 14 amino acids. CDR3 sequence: CASSQERQYNEQCF. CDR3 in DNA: TGCGCCAGCAGCCAAGAGCGCCAGTACAATGAGCAGTGCTTC.

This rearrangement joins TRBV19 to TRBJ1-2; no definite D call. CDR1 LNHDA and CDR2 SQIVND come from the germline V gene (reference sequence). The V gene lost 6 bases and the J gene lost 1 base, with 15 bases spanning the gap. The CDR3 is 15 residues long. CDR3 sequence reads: CASSLFRPDNYGYTF. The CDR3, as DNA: TGTGCCAGTAGCCTTTTTAGGCCGGATAACTATGGCTACACCTTC.

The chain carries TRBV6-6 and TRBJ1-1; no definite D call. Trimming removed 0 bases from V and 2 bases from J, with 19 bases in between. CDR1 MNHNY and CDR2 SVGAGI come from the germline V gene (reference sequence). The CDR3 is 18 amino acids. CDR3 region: CASSYSRGAGVKNTEAFF. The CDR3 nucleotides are TGTGCCAGCAGTTACTCGAGAGGCGCTGGGGTAAAAAACACTGAAGCTTTCTTT.

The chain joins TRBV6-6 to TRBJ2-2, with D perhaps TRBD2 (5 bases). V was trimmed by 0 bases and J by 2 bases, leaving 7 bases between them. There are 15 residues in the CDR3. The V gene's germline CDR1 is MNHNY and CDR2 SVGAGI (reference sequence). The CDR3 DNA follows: TGTGCCAGCAGTTACTCCGGGGAAAACACCGGGGAGCTGTTTTTT. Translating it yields CASSYSGENTGELFF.

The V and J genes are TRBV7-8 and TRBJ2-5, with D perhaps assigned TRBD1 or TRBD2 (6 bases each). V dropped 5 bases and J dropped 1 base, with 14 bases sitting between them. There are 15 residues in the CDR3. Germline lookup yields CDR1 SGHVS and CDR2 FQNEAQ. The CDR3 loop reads CASSIMGGLQETQYF. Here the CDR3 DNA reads TGTGCCAGCAGCATTATGGGGGGCCTCCAAGAGACCCAGTACTTC.

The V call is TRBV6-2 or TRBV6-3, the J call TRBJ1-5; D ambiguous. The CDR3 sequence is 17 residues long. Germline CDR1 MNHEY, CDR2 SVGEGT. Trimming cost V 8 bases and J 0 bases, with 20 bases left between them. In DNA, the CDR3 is TGTGCCAGCCCCACAACCCGCGGAGATTATAGCAATCAGCCCCAGCATTTT. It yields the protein CASPTTRGDYSNQPQHF.

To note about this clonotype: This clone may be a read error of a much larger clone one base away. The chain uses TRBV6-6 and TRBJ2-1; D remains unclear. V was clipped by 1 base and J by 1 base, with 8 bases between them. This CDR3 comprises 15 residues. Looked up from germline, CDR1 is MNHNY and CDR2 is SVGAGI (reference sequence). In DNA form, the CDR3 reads TGTGCCAGCAGTTACTTTCAAGATTCCTACAATGAGCAGTTCTTC. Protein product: CASSYFQDSYNEQFF.

As DNA, the CDR3 is TGTGCCAGCAGCTTGGCCCGGACAGGGGTATTGGAGACCCAGTACTTC. As protein: CASSLARTGVLETQYF. The rearrangement uses TRBV5-8 and TRBJ2-5; 9 bases are a match to TRBD1. Trimming cost V 0 bases and J 5 bases; bases outside gene matches: 8. CDR3 size: 16 residues. Germline-derived CDR1 and CDR2 are SGHTS and YDEGEE.

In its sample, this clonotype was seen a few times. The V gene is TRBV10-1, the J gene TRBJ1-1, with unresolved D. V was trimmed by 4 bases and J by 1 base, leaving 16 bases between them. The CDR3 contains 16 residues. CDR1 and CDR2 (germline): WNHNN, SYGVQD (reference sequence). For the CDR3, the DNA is TGCGCCAGCAGTGCCGGAATGAGAATGAGGAACACTGAAGCTTTCTTT. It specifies CASSAGMRMRNTEAFF.

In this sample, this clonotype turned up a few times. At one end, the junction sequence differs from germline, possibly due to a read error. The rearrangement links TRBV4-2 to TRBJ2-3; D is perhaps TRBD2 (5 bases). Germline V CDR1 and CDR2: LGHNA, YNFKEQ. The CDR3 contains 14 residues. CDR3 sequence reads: CASSHQTIGDTQYF. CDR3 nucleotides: TGCGCCAGCAGCCACCAGACTATCGGAGATACGCAGTATTTT.

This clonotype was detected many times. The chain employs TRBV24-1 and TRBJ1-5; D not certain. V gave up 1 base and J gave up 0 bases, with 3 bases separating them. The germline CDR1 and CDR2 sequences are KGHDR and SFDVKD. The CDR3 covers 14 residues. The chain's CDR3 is CATSDFGSNQPQHF. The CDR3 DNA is TGTGCCACCAGTGATTTTGGTAGCAATCAGCCCCAGCATTTT.

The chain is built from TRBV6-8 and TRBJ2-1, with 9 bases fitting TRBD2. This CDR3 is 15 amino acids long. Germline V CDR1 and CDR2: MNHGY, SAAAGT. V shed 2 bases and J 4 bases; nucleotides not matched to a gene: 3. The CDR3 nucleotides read TGTGCCAGCAGTTACGAGACTAGCGGTTACAATGAGCAGTTCTTC. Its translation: CASSYETSGYNEQFF.

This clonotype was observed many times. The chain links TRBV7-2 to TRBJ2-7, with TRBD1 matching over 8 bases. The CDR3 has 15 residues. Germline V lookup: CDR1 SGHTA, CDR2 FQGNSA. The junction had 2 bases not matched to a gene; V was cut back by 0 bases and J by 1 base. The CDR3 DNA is TGTGCCAGCAGCTTAGCGCAGGGGGCTTCCTACGAGCAGTACGTC. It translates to CASSLAQGASYEQYV.

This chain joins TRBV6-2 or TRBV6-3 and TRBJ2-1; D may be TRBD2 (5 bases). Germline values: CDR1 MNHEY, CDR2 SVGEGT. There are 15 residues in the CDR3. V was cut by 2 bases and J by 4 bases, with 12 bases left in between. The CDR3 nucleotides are TGTGCCAGCAGTTACCCCAGCGGCCGGTACAATGAGCAGTTCTTC. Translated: CASSYPSGRYNEQFF.

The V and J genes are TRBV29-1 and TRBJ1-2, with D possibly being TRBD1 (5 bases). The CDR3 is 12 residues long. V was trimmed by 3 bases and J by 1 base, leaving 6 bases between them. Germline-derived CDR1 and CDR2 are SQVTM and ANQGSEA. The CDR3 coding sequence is TGCAGCGTTGAGGACATTAACTATGGCTACACCTTC. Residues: CSVEDINYGYTF. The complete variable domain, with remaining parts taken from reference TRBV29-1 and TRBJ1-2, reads SAVISQKPSRDICQRGTSLTIQCQVDSQVTMMFWYRQQPGQSLTLIATANQGSEATYESGFVIDKFPISRPNLTFSTLTVSNMSPEDSSIYLCSVEDINYGYTFGSGTRLTVV.

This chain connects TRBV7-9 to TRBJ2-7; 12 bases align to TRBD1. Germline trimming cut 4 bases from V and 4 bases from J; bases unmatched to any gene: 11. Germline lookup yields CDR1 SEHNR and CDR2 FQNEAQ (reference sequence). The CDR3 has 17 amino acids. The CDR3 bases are TGTGCCAGCAGCTCCCCGGGACAGGGGGCTCTTGAGTACGAGCAGTACGTC. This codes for CASSSPGQGALEYEQYV.